This T cell receptor beta chain was sequenced during a study of cytomegalovirus exposure and HLA in healthy donors. Findings and caveats of the study: Beyond CMV serostatus, there was no information to go on about immune exposure.

PCR employed 60 Vbeta and 13 Jbeta primers. Produced via immunoSEQ multiplex PCR; TCRdb's table is partial and in-frame only. The sample has about 160,000 clones, roughly four fifths seen once. Trimming cost V 6 bases and J 8 bases, with 21 bases left between them. Germline assignment: CDR1 SGHRS and CDR2 YFSETQ. CDR3 length: 15 residues. This clone was seen once. Its antigen remains unknown. The chain recombines TRBV5-1 with TRBJ2-1; D is possibly TRBD2 (6 bases). The sequence was collected from a woman aged 50 to 60 in good health and CMV-seropositive. The sequenced sample was PBMCs. CDR3 region: CASNLLAASGDEQFF. CDR3 sequence (DNA): TGCGCCAGCAACCTTTTAGCGGCCTCGGGAGATGAGCAGTTCTTC.